This is a list of T cell receptor beta chains from one sample in a study of OX40 agonist ivuxolimab in advanced cancers. Here immunoSEQ multiplex PCR was the method, and the copy in TCRdb shows in-frame clones only, minus some. The table includes roughly 92,000 clones, 92% detected once. The sequencing used CD4+ or CD8+ T cells sorted from blood, collected in a trial of the OX40 agonist ivuxolimab. The receptor set was obtained from an adult with an advanced solid tumor such as melanoma, head and neck, liver or kidney cancer. Both conserved end residues are part of each CDR3. D genes are given only for firm matches. Only some rows state a clone size, as once, few, many or a class for expanded clones.

j_call,v_call,clone_size,d_call,cdr3_nt,cdr3_aa
TRBJ2-1,TRBV7-2,NA,TRBD1,TGTGCCAGCGTCATCGGGACAGGGACCTACAATGAGCAGTTCTTC,CASVIGTGTYNEQFF
TRBJ2-2,TRBV5-8,NA,TRBD1,TGTGCCAGCAGCGCCGAACCAGGGGGCAAGGGCACCGGGGAGCTGTTTTTT,CASSAEPGGKGTGELFF
TRBJ1-2,TRBV19,NA,NA,TGTGCCAGTAGTGGGTACATGAATACCTACTATGGCTACACCTTC,CASSGYMNTYYGYTF
TRBJ1-1,TRBV6-5,NA,NA,TGTGCCAGCAGTTACACCCAGGGGACGGGAAAAGCTTTCTTT,CASSYTQGTGKAFF
TRBJ2-1,TRBV9,NA,TRBD2,TGTGCCAGCAGCGCCCCACTAGCGGGGGGTTCTAATGAGCAGTTCTTC,CASSAPLAGGSNEQFF
TRBJ2-7,TRBV2,NA,TRBD1,TGTGCCAGCTTCTCGGGGACAGGCGCTTACGAGCAGTACTTC,CASFSGTGAYEQYF
TRBJ1-1,TRBV28,NA,NA,TGTGCCAGCAGTCCACTAACAGGAGACACTGAAGCTTTCTTT,CASSPLTGDTEAFF
TRBJ1-1,TRBV13,once,NA,TGTGCCAGCAGTATACGGGGTGGCACTGAAGCTTTCTTT,CASSIRGGTEAFF
TRBJ2-7,TRBV6-5,NA,NA,TGTGCCAGCAGTTACACGGAGACTAGGGGGGAGCAGTACTTC,CASSYTETRGEQYF
TRBJ2-7,TRBV9,NA,NA,TGTGCCAGCAGCGTCGACGGAGGCTACGAGCAGTACTTC,CASSVDGGYEQYF